This TCR beta chain was recorded in a study of blood T cell repertoires in COVID-19. As for the study in general: Samples of COVID-19 (acute and convalescent) were obtained from the United States, Italy and Spain. Sources were T cells, B-cell-depleted T cells, or PBMCs; the material itself was cDNA or gDNA.

This clone turned up a few times. The CDR3 runs 15 residues. Between the trimmed V and J ends, which lost 5 bases and 2 bases, there was a span of 13 bases. The germline V gene has CDR1 SGHVS and CDR2 FQNEAQ. Under the authors' procedure: Estimates of nucleated cell counts were drawn from the amplification of reference gene primers. Profiling relied on immunoSEQ multiplex PCR, and the TCRdb table lists in-frame clones only, not all of them. D and trimming come from the DNA, and the V and J calls and clone size come from that table. The profile shows 90,000 to 120,000 clones, roughly 82% of them singletons.

Specimen: peripheral blood. This clonotype originated in a man aged 55 to 70 with acute or convalescent COVID-19. The chain uses TRBV7-8 and TRBJ1-5; a possible D gene is TRBD1 (6 bases). CDR3 amino acids: CASSDTQGRNQPQHF. In DNA form, the CDR3 reads TGTGCCAGCAGCGACACACAGGGACGCAATCAGCCCCAGCATTTT.